One sample yielded the 7 T cell receptor beta chains listed below, sequenced in a study of T cells in localized non-small cell lung cancer. Sequenced by immunoSEQ multiplex PCR; TCRdb stores in-frame clones only, minus some. The table lists about 21,000 clones, 65% to 90% of them singletons, with approximately 4% in the top ten. The sequences come from peripheral blood, collected before any cancer treatment. Every receptor here comes from a man aged 40 to 70 with stage I lung adenocarcinoma.

The genes are TRBV6-1 and TRBJ2-7; D unresolved. The length of the CDR3 is 11 residues. Germline V CDR1 and CDR2: MNHNS, SASEGT. V gave up 3 bases and J gave up 7 bases, with 7 bases separating them. The CDR3 loop reads CASSDGWEQYF. DNA for the CDR3: TGTGCCAGCAGTGACGGATGGGAGCAGTACTTC.

V gene TRBV2 combines with J gene TRBJ1-1; D is undetermined. V shed 4 bases and J shed 6 bases, with 9 bases lying between them. The CDR3 covers 12 residues. CDR1 and CDR2 from the germline V gene are SNHLY and FYNNEI. The CDR3 here is CASSAGRAEAFF. The CDR3 DNA is TGTGCCAGCAGTGCGGGGAGAGCTGAAGCTTTCTTT.

This chain links TRBV7-9 with TRBJ1-1, with D hard to call. The V gene's germline CDR1 is SEHNR and CDR2 FQNEAQ (reference sequence). V lost 4 bases and J 6 bases, leaving 12 bases between the germline ends. The CDR3 loop spans 13 amino acids. The CDR3 spells CASSSNGVSEAFF. CDR3 coding DNA: TGTGCCAGCAGCTCAAACGGGGTATCTGAAGCTTTCTTT.

This chain uses TRBV4-2 with TRBJ1-5; D gene uncertain. V shed 6 bases and J shed 8 bases, with 14 bases lying between them. Per the germline V gene, CDR1 is LGHNA and CDR2 is YNFKEQ. The CDR3 runs to 13 residues. CDR3 residues: CASRLGGEEPQHF. CDR3 DNA: TGTGCCAGCAGGCTAGGCGGGGAAGAGCCCCAGCATTTT.

There are a few counts of this clone. The chain employs TRBV14 and TRBJ1-1; D is ambiguous. The CDR3 sequence is 14 residues long. The ends were cut back, 1 base at V and 0 bases at J, with 6 bases in the middle. Germline V gene lookup returns CDR1 SGHDN and CDR2 FVKESK. The CDR3 reads CASSQASMNTEAFF. The CDR3 nucleotides are TGTGCCAGCAGCCAAGCGTCCATGAACACTGAAGCTTTCTTT.

The chain couples TRBV6-1 to TRBJ1-2; 7 nucleotides match TRBD1. The CDR3 spans 15 residues. Unmatched junction bases numbered 11, after V lost 6 bases and J lost 4 bases. Germline V gene lookup returns CDR1 MNHNS and CDR2 SASEGT. CDR3 region: CASRSSRTGSYGYTF. In nucleotides, the CDR3 is TGTGCCAGCAGGTCCTCCCGGACAGGCTCCTATGGCTACACCTTC.

This chain joins TRBV6-6 and TRBJ1-5; unclear D gene. Per germline, CDR1 MNHNY and CDR2 SVGAGI (reference sequence). The V end was cut by 3 bases, the J end by 10 bases, with 16 bases between. CDR3 length equals 14 residues. The CDR3 here is CASSYETQARPQHF. DNA for the CDR3: TGTGCCAGCAGTTATGAAACACAAGCCCGACCCCAGCATTTT.